The rows below give T cell receptor beta chains drawn from one sample of a study of blood T cell repertoires in COVID-19. The table came from immunoSEQ multiplex PCR; TCRdb's copy has only in-frame clones and leaves some out. Counted here are a few hundred thousand clones, about 87% occurring once; the ten biggest clones make up about 9.4%. Material: peripheral blood. The receptors were gathered from a woman aged 70 to 79 with COVID-19, enrolled during active disease. Each CDR3 is given with its conserved first and last residue. The D gene is left open where the match is weak. Size values are once, few and many counts, or a class for expanded clones, and some rows have none.

>NA|TRBJ1-2|few|TRBV19
CASSSQTGGYGYTF
TGTGCCAGTAGTTCCCAGACTGGGGGCTACGGCTACACCTTC
>NA|TRBJ1-2|NA|TRBV19
CASRAGDGYTF
TGTGCCAGTAGAGCAGGGGATGGCTACACCTTC
>TRBD1|TRBJ1-1|NA|TRBV5-8
CASSPGQGSSTEAFF
TGTGCCAGCAGCCCGGGACAGGGATCGAGCACTGAAGCTTTCTTT
>NA|TRBJ1-4|NA|TRBV7-9
CASSLATTNEKLFF
TGTGCCAGCAGCTTAGCCACAACTAATGAAAAACTGTTTTTT
>TRBD2|TRBJ2-2|few|TRBV2
CASRRLAGSTGELFF
TGTGCCAGCAGAAGACTAGCGGGGAGCACCGGGGAGCTGTTTTTT
>TRBD2|TRBJ2-7|NA|TRBV27
CASSLGQGGSEQYF
TGTGCCAGCAGTTTGGGCCAGGGCGGGAGCGAGCAGTACTTC
>TRBD1|TRBJ1-4|few|TRBV19
CASTHGTGQEKLFF
TGTGCCAGTACTCATGGGACAGGGCAAGAAAAACTGTTTTTT
>TRBD1|TRBJ1-1|NA|TRBV3-1/TRBV3-2
CASSDRGMNTEAFF
TGTGCCAGCAGCGACAGGGGCATGAACACTGAAGCTTTCTTT
>TRBD1|TRBJ1-1|NA|TRBV29-1
CSSEPGTVGTEAFF
TGCAGCTCCGAGCCAGGGACAGTGGGGACTGAAGCTTTCTTT
>NA|TRBJ1-5|NA|TRBV19
CASTPGGFNQPQHF
TGTGCCAGTACCCCGGGGGGGTTCAATCAGCCCCAGCATTTT
>TRBD1|TRBJ2-7|many|TRBV9
CASSVGRTGGNEQYF
TGTGCCAGCAGCGTGGGGAGGACAGGGGGCAACGAGCAGTACTTC
>NA|TRBJ1-4|NA|TRBV28
CASSLPPGNEKLFF
TGTGCCAGCAGTTTACCACCGGGTAATGAAAAACTGTTTTTT
>NA|TRBJ2-7|NA|TRBV24-1
CATSDLRGRKKYEQYF
TGTGCCACCAGTGATTTGCGGGGGAGGAAGAAATACGAGCAGTACTTC
>NA|TRBJ2-5|NA|TRBV27
CASSLWDTMGQETQYF
TGTGCCAGCAGTTTATGGGACACCATGGGTCAAGAGACCCAGTACTTC
>NA|TRBJ1-5|NA|TRBV30
CAWSSRPEQPQHF
TGTGCCTGGAGTAGCAGGCCGGAACAGCCCCAGCATTTT
>TRBD1|TRBJ1-6|NA|TRBV30
CAWSATGQYSPLHF
TGTGCCTGGAGTGCAACGGGACAGTATTCACCCCTCCACTTT
>TRBD2|TRBJ2-7|NA|TRBV19
CASSSRGTRTEQYF
TGTGCCAGTAGTTCAAGAGGGACTAGGACCGAGCAGTACTTC
>NA|TRBJ2-2|NA|TRBV19
CASSRQSTGELFF
TGTGCCAGTAGTAGACAGAGCACCGGGGAGCTGTTTTTT
>TRBD2|TRBJ2-5|NA|TRBV7-9
CASSLSAGGETQYF
TGTGCCAGCAGCTTATCAGCGGGGGGTGAGACCCAGTACTTC
>TRBD1|TRBJ1-2|NA|TRBV5-6
CASSSGTGRNYGYTF
TGTGCCAGCAGCTCCGGGACAGGGCGAAACTATGGCTACACCTTC
>TRBD2|TRBJ2-7|once|TRBV5-1
CASSLLGLAGASGEQYF
TGCGCCAGCAGCTTACTGGGACTAGCGGGAGCGTCCGGAGAGCAGTACTTC
>NA|TRBJ2-1|NA|TRBV4-1
CASSQPVISQYNEQFF
TGCGCCAGCAGCCAACCGGTTATCTCGCAATACAATGAGCAGTTCTTC
>TRBD1|TRBJ1-4|NA|TRBV6-5
CASSRGQGIGGKLFF
TGTGCCAGCAGTCGGGGACAGGGAATAGGGGGAAAACTGTTTTTT
>TRBD1|TRBJ1-6|NA|TRBV6-5
CASSSGQVGSPLHF
TGTGCCAGCAGCTCTGGACAGGTCGGTTCACCCCTCCACTTT
>TRBD2|TRBJ2-7|NA|TRBV5-1
CASSRLSRGSYSYEQYF
TGCGCCAGCAGCCGGCTTTCTCGCGGGAGTTACTCCTACGAGCAGTACTTC
>NA|TRBJ1-4|NA|TRBV5-1
CASSYGLPTNEKLFF
TGCGCCAGCAGTTATGGCCTGCCAACTAATGAAAAACTGTTTTTT
>NA|TRBJ1-5|NA|TRBV7-9
CASIGGSFSDQPQHF
TGTGCCAGCATAGGTGGCAGCTTTAGCGATCAGCCCCAGCATTTT
>NA|TRBJ2-1|NA|TRBV4-2
CASSQDGARDNEQFF
TGTGCCAGCAGCCAAGATGGAGCGAGAGACAATGAGCAGTTCTTC
>NA|TRBJ1-5|NA|TRBV6-5
CASTPGSSNQPQHF
TGTGCCAGCACCCCAGGGTCGAGCAATCAGCCCCAGCATTTT
>TRBD1|TRBJ1-5|NA|TRBV2
CASRGTGPYQPQHF
TGTGCCAGCAGGGGGACAGGGCCTTACCAGCCCCAGCATTTT
>TRBD1|TRBJ1-5|NA|TRBV4-1
CASSQGQGRNQPQHF
TGCGCCAGCAGCCAAGGACAGGGCCGCAATCAGCCCCAGCATTTT
>NA|TRBJ1-2|NA|TRBV29-1
CSVEVIQGYGYTF
TGCAGCGTTGAAGTAATCCAGGGCTATGGCTACACCTTC
>TRBD2|TRBJ2-1|NA|TRBV30
CAWSDLLAGGRNEQFF
TGTGCCTGGAGTGACCTACTAGCGGGAGGGAGGAATGAGCAGTTCTTC
>TRBD1|TRBJ1-4|NA|TRBV30
CAWSPGTGGSEKLFF
TGTGCCTGGAGTCCGGGGACAGGGGGGTCTGAAAAACTGTTTTTT
>NA|TRBJ1-5|NA|TRBV19
CASLLGVGNQPQHF
TGTGCCAGTTTATTAGGGGTGGGTAATCAGCCCCAGCATTTT
>NA|TRBJ2-1|NA|TRBV28
CASSLLYSEQFF
TGTGCCAGCAGTTTATTGTATTCTGAGCAGTTCTTC
>NA|TRBJ1-6|NA|TRBV6-6
CASSYISSSYNSPLHF
TGTGCCAGCAGTTATATTTCCAGCTCCTATAATTCACCCCTCCACTTT
>TRBD2|TRBJ2-1|NA|TRBV10-3
CAIRNSGGYNEQFF
TGTGCCATAAGAAATAGCGGGGGCTACAATGAGCAGTTCTTC
>TRBD1|TRBJ2-7|once|TRBV6-5
CASSSGQGFHEQYF
TGTGCCAGCAGTTCGGGACAGGGGTTCCACGAGCAGTACTTC
>NA|TRBJ2-7|NA|TRBV28
CASSFGGSSYEQYF
TGTGCCAGCAGTTTTGGAGGGAGCTCCTACGAGCAGTACTTC
>NA|TRBJ1-6|few|TRBV27
CASHRAGYNSPLHF
TGTGCCAGCCACAGGGCAGGCTATAATTCACCCCTCCACTTT
>TRBD1|TRBJ2-5|NA|TRBV15
CATSRDRGQETQYF
TGTGCCACCAGCAGAGACAGGGGGCAAGAGACCCAGTACTTC
>NA|TRBJ2-5|NA|TRBV28
CASSDPFLQGSQETQYF
TGTGCCAGCAGTGATCCGTTCTTACAGGGAAGCCAAGAGACCCAGTACTTC
>NA|TRBJ2-3|NA|TRBV5-1
CASSRRWSSTDTQYF
TGCGCCAGCAGCCGTCGGTGGAGTAGCACAGATACGCAGTATTTT
>NA|TRBJ2-2|NA|TRBV18
CASSSLSRAGELFF
TGTGCCAGCTCATCCCTCAGCCGGGCCGGGGAGCTGTTTTTT
>TRBD1|TRBJ1-1|NA|TRBV15
CATSRRTGTEAFF
TGTGCCACCAGCAGAAGGACAGGCACTGAAGCTTTCTTT
>TRBD1|TRBJ2-2|NA|TRBV27
CASNSWQGDTGELFF
TGTGCCAGCAACTCGTGGCAGGGGGACACCGGGGAGCTGTTTTTT
>NA|TRBJ2-1|NA|TRBV5-1
CASSFGTSHLNEQFF
TGCGCCAGCAGCTTCGGGACATCTCACCTGAATGAGCAGTTCTTC
>NA|TRBJ2-1|NA|TRBV11-3
CASSPRGRRRYSYNEQFF
TGTGCCAGCAGCCCCCGAGGTCGGAGAAGATACTCCTACAATGAGCAGTTCTTC
>TRBD2|TRBJ2-1|once|TRBV2
CASSVAGGSHNEQFF
TGTGCCAGCAGTGTCGCGGGAGGCAGCCACAATGAGCAGTTCTTC
>NA|TRBJ1-2|NA|TRBV5-4
CASSLALGQIYGYTF
TGTGCCAGCAGCTTAGCCCTCGGACAGATCTATGGCTACACCTTC
>NA|TRBJ1-1|once|TRBV6-4
CASRRTEEAFF
TGTGCCAGCAGGAGGACAGAGGAAGCTTTCTTT
>TRBD2|TRBJ2-6|NA|TRBV19
CASTSGSRWANVLTF
TGTGCCTCGACTAGCGGGAGTCGGTGGGCCAACGTCCTGACTTTC